This T cell receptor (beta chain) is drawn from a study of T cells in Graves' hyperthyroidism and ophthalmopathy. Regions amplified from RNA transcripts were the TCR beta CDR3 regions. HTBI primers were used for first-round RT-PCR of the TCR CDR3. Using its own MiXCR run on the multiplex PCR reads, TCRdb lists one record per CDR3 protein. Here the sample spans 400,000 to 500,000 distinct CDR3 sequences, roughly 14% being singletons. Duration under 3 months, a NOSPECS grade of at least 4, and a Clinical Activity Score of at least 3 characterized the ophthalmopathy patients. With V trimmed by 8 bases and J by 4 bases, 14 bases remained unmatched. CDR3 length: 16 residues. Looked up from germline, CDR1 is SNHLY and CDR2 is FYNNEI.

This clonotype was sampled from a man aged 18 to 30 with Graves' ophthalmopathy. The sequenced sample was blood. This chain connects TRBV2 to TRBJ2-5; the match to TRBD1 covers 9 bases. CDR3 loop: CASPSAGQGEGETQYF. Written as DNA, the CDR3 is TGTGCCAGCCCTAGCGCGGGACAGGGTGAGGGAGAGACCCAGTACTTC.